The next 21 T cell receptor beta chains were all read from a single sample in a study of lymphopenia after photon versus proton radiotherapy. TCRdb keeps only in-frame clones here, not all; method: immunoSEQ multiplex PCR. The sample lists over 15,000 clones, over 75% occurring once. The sample was peripheral blood, taken from a patient treated with proton-based radiotherapy. The receptors originated from a man in his sixties or seventies with pancreatic cancer.

J is TRBJ2-7 and V is TRBV11-2; D gene ambiguous. This CDR3 is 14 amino acids long. The germline V gene has CDR1 SGHAT and CDR2 FQNNGV. Trimming left V 8 bases short and J 3 bases short, with 17 bases between. CDR3 residues: CASDSNPFNYEQYF. The CDR3, as DNA: TGTGCCAGCGACTCGAACCCCTTCAACTACGAGCAGTACTTC.

The chain combines TRBV5-6 with TRBJ2-7, with 9 bases identical to TRBD1. V dropped 3 bases and J dropped 11; count of bases not matched to a gene: 3. CDR1 SGHDT and CDR2 YYEEEE come from the germline V gene. There are 11 residues in the CDR3. The CDR3 region is CASSYRTGEYF. The CDR3 region has the DNA TGTGCCAGCAGCTACCGGACAGGGGAGTACTTC. Drawing the rest from reference TRBV5-6 and TRBJ2-7, the complete variable domain is DAGVTQSPTHLIKTRGQQVTLRCSPKSGHDTVSWYQQALGQGPQFIFQYYEEEERQRGNFPDRFSGHQFPNYSSELNVNALLLGDSALYLCASSYRTGEYFGPGTRLTVT.

The V and J genes are TRBV5-5 and TRBJ2-5; TRBD2 is a possible D gene (6 bases). V was cut by 4 bases and J by 5 bases, with 12 bases left in between. The CDR3 totals 13 residues. In germline, CDR1 is SGHKS, CDR2 YYEKEE (reference sequence). The CDR3 spells CASSRGNRETQYF. The CDR3 DNA is TGTGCCAGCAGCCGGGGGAACCGGGAGACCCAGTACTTC. Complete variable domain (other parts from reference TRBV5-5 and TRBJ2-5): DAGVTQSPTHLIKTRGQQVTLRCSPISGHKSVSWYQQVLGQGPQFIFQYYEKEERGRGNFPDRFSARQFPNYSSELNVNALLLGDSALYLCASSRGNRETQYFGPGTRLLVL.

V is TRBV5-4 and J is TRBJ2-5; TRBD1 aligns across 7 bases. This CDR3 is 14 amino acids long. Germline V gene lookup returns CDR1 SGHNT and CDR2 YYREEE (reference sequence). The J segment lost 5 bases and the V segment lost 0 bases, leaving 4 bases of the junction unmatched. CDR3 protein: CASSLDRGWETQYF. The CDR3 DNA reads as TGTGCCAGCAGCTTGGACAGGGGATGGGAGACCCAGTACTTC. Full variable domain (remainder filled in from reference TRBV5-4 and TRBJ2-5): ETGVTQSPTHLIKTRGQQVTLRCSSQSGHNTVSWYQQALGQGPQFIFQYYREEENGRGNFPPRFSGLQFPNYSSELNVNALELDDSALYLCASSLDRGWETQYFGPGTRLLVL.

The rearrangement links TRBV30 to TRBJ1-3, with TRBD1 matching 9 bases. The V segment lost 5 bases and the J segment 4 bases; nucleotides outside the gene matches: 3. CDR1 is GTSNPN and CDR2 is SVGIG in the germline V gene (reference sequence). The CDR3 is 13 amino acids. CDR3 nucleotides: TGTGCCTGGGCACAGGGGGCAGGAAACACCATATATTTT. Its translation: CAWAQGAGNTIYF.

The genes are TRBV18 and TRBJ1-1; possibly TRBD1 for D (5 bases). There are 15 residues in the CDR3. Trimming took 6 bases from V and 1 from J, leaving 15 bases between them. Germline CDR1 KGHSH, CDR2 LQKENI. The DNA of the CDR3 is TGTGCCAGCTCTGGGGGTCGGGGATCGAACACTGAAGCTTTCTTT. It encodes CASSGGRGSNTEAFF.

This chain connects TRBV11-2 to TRBJ2-7, with TRBD2 identical over 9 bases. There are 18 residues in the CDR3. Losses at the gene ends were 0 bases for V and 5 bases for J; bases not matched to a gene: 14. Germline V CDR1 and CDR2: SGHAT, FQNNGV. The DNA for the CDR3 is TGTGCCAGCAGCTTAGACCCCCCAGGGAGAGCGGGGGGAGACGAGCAGTACTTC. Translating gives CASSLDPPGRAGGDEQYF.

V gene TRBV5-6 combines with J gene TRBJ1-5; no clear D. Germline lookup yields CDR1 SGHDT and CDR2 YYEEEE. V lost 0 bases and J 0 bases, leaving 7 bases between the germline ends. This CDR3 region has 15 residues. The chain's CDR3 is CASSLGIYSNQPQHF. As DNA, the CDR3 is TGTGCCAGCAGCTTGGGGATTTATAGCAATCAGCCCCAGCATTTT. The whole variable domain, remainder taken from reference TRBV5-6 and TRBJ1-5, is DAGVTQSPTHLIKTRGQQVTLRCSPKSGHDTVSWYQQALGQGPQFIFQYYEEEERQRGNFPDRFSGHQFPNYSSELNVNALLLGDSALYLCASSLGIYSNQPQHFGDGTRLSIL.

Turning to this clone: Other DNA sequences in the same sample also yield this CDR3. This chain links TRBV5-1 with TRBJ2-7; the match to TRBD2 covers 14 bases. CDR1 and CDR2 (germline): SGHRS, YFSETQ. The CDR3 loop spans 18 amino acids. V lost 4 bases to trimming and J lost 5 bases; unmatched junction nucleotides: 14. Written as DNA, the CDR3 is TGCGCCAGCAGCAGGGGACTAGCGGGAGTCACCCTAGCTAACGAGCAGTACTTC. Its translation is CASSRGLAGVTLANEQYF.

The V and J genes are TRBV5-1 and TRBJ1-1, with TRBD1 matching 10 bases. The CDR3 is 15 amino acids. CDR1 is SGHRS, CDR2 YFSETQ, per germline. Unmatched junction bases numbered 4, after V lost 4 bases and J lost 1 base. The CDR3, as DNA: TGCGCCAGCAGCGGGAGGACAGGGGGGAACACTGAAGCTTTCTTT. Translated, it gives CASSGRTGGNTEAFF.

V is TRBV7-2 and J is TRBJ2-5; 13 nucleotides line up with TRBD2. The V gene end was trimmed by 3 bases and the J gene end by 5 bases; junction bases not matched to a gene: 12. Germline CDR1 is SGHTA and CDR2 is FQGNSA. The CDR3 covers 18 residues. This chain's CDR3 is CASSFGRLAGGPGETQYF. CDR3 nucleotide sequence: TGTGCCAGCAGCTTCGGCCGACTAGCGGGAGGCCCGGGGGAGACCCAGTACTTC.

This clone was counted once. The genes are TRBV10-1 and TRBJ2-5; TRBD1 matches at 7 bases. The J call could be wrong; TRBJ2-7 is a better fit for the DNA end. In germline, CDR1 is WNHNN, CDR2 SYGVQD (reference sequence). The CDR3 sequence is 15 residues long. The CDR3 protein is CASSENTGVGYEQYF. CDR3 in DNA: TGCGCCAGCAGTGAAAATACAGGGGTTGGTTACGAGCAGTACTTC.

The CDR3 reads CTSVPTSGGAILFAETQYF. DNA of the CDR3: TGCACCAGCGTACCCACTAGCGGGGGGGCCATCCTCTTCGCAGAGACCCAGTACTTC. This chain joins TRBV1 and TRBJ2-5; TRBD2, as called in the table, went unchecked against the DNA. TRBV1 is tagged as a pseudogene. This CDR3 spans 19 amino acids.

The V and J genes are TRBV5-1 and TRBJ2-1; D is uncertain. This CDR3 spans 12 amino acids. The V gene's germline CDR1 is SGHRS and CDR2 YFSETQ. The germline V and J ends were trimmed by 1 base and 9 bases, with 8 bases remaining between them. The CDR3 reads CASSLSLGEQFF. CDR3 sequence (DNA): TGCGCCAGCAGCTTGAGTCTCGGTGAGCAGTTCTTC.

The chain links TRBV27 to TRBJ2-5; the match to TRBD2 covers 12 bases. Germline CDR1 and CDR2: MNHEY and SMNVEV (reference sequence). The CDR3 extends over 15 amino acids. Trimming took 6 bases from V and 4 from J; bases not matched to a gene: 6. The CDR3 spells CASRTSGGMGETQYF. For the CDR3, the DNA is TGTGCCAGCAGGACTAGCGGGGGCATGGGAGAGACCCAGTACTTC.

The genes are TRBV27 and TRBJ2-1; D not certain. CDR1 is MNHEY, CDR2 SMNVEV, per germline (reference sequence). This CDR3 spans 14 amino acids. Trimming pared 5 bases from V and 5 bases from J, leaving 13 bases between. The CDR3 region has the DNA TGTGCCAGCAGTAGGACGAGCACTCACAATGAGCAGTTCTTC. It yields the protein CASSRTSTHNEQFF.

The CDR3 DNA sequence: TGTGCCAGCAGCTTAGTGGGGGAAGCTTTCTTT. Protein: CASSLVGEAFF. This chain uses TRBV11-3 with TRBJ1-1; D unresolved. The ends were cut back, 1 base at V and 8 bases at J, with 5 bases in the middle. Looked up from germline, CDR1 is SGHNT and CDR2 is YENEEA. This CDR3 is 11 amino acids long. The full variable domain, its missing parts supplied by reference TRBV11-3 and TRBJ1-1, is EAGVVQSPRYKIIEKKQPVAFWCNPISGHNTLYWYLQNLGQGPELLIRYENEEAVDDSQLPKDRFSAERLKGVDSTLKIQPAELGDSAVYLCASSLVGEAFFGQGTRLTVV.

This rearrangement joins TRBV7-5 to TRBJ2-2; whether TRBD1, the table's D call, matches the DNA was not checked. TRBV7-5 is described as a pseudogene. There are 15 residues in the CDR3. The CDR3 nucleotides are TGTGCCAGCAGCCCGACAGGGAGGAACACCGGGGAGCTGTTTTTT. Encoded protein: CASSPTGRNTGELFF.

This chain joins TRBV11-3 and TRBJ1-2; a weak D match, TRBD1 (5 bases). The CDR3 covers 13 residues. Per the germline V gene, CDR1 is SGHNT and CDR2 is YENEEA. Trimming shortened V by 2 bases and J by 6 bases, and 10 bases separated the two germline ends. The CDR3 DNA reads TGTGCCAGCAGCTTATCTACGGGGGATGGCTACACCTTC. Translated, it gives CASSLSTGDGYTF.

On this clone itself: An end of the junction differs from the germline gene, which may be a read error. This chain joins TRBV18 and TRBJ2-3; D possibly uses TRBD1 or TRBD2 (6 bases each). Germline CDR1 and CDR2: KGHSH and LQKENI. This CDR3 region has 15 residues. The CDR3, as DNA: TGTGCCAGCTCCCCACCGGGGGCGGAAGGTGATACGCAGTATTTT. Residues: CASSPPGAEGDTQYF.

This clone was detected once. The chain has TRBV5-1 and TRBJ2-3; TRBD1 is a possible D gene (5 bases). The V and J ends lost 1 base and 0 bases respectively, with 12 bases between them. Per the germline V gene, CDR1 is SGHRS and CDR2 is YFSETQ. The CDR3 has 16 residues. The CDR3 coding sequence is TGCGCCAGCAGCTTGCAGGGTAGGGGTAGCACAGATACGCAGTATTTT. Translating it yields CASSLQGRGSTDTQYF.